The 20 T cell receptor beta chains in this list originate from one sample, sequenced in a study of blood T cell repertoires in COVID-19. Measured with immunoSEQ multiplex PCR; TCRdb has only the in-frame clones, and not every one. The sample lists more than 65,000 clones, around nine tenths seen once, with over 4% in the top ten. The sequencing sample was made of peripheral blood. These receptors came from a woman older than 75 with active or convalescent COVID-19.

The V call is TRBV5-1, the J call TRBJ2-1; D gene ambiguous. CDR3 length: 15 amino acids. Germline CDR1 reads SGHRS; CDR2 reads YFSETQ. The germline V and J ends were trimmed by 3 bases and 7 bases, with 17 bases remaining between them. This CDR3 is CASSSLVGLFNEQFF. The CDR3 region has the DNA TGCGCCAGCAGCTCCCTCGTGGGCTTATTTAATGAGCAGTTCTTC.

V usage is TRBV15 and J usage is TRBJ2-4; D perhaps matches TRBD2 (6 bases). This CDR3 is built from 13 residues. Germline V CDR1 and CDR2: LNHNV, YYDKDF (reference sequence). With 2 bases removed from V and 7 bases from J, the gap between germline ends came to 9 bases. The CDR3 sequence: CATSRPGVNIQYF. The CDR3 DNA is TGTGCCACCAGCAGACCGGGGGTTAACATTCAGTACTTC.

The sample holds one count of this clone. V gene TRBV5-1 combines with J gene TRBJ2-1, with D possibly matching TRBD2 (7 bases). The CDR3 consists of 14 residues. From germline, CDR1 is SGHRS and CDR2 YFSETQ. V dropped 4 bases and J dropped 5 bases, with 13 bases sitting between them. CDR3 in amino acids: CASSTGGADNEQFF. The CDR3, as DNA: TGCGCCAGCAGCACGGGGGGCGCCGACAATGAGCAGTTCTTC.

J is TRBJ2-1 and V is TRBV4-3, with 7 bases lining up with TRBD2. Germline trimming cut 0 bases from V and 7 bases from J; bases unmatched to any gene: 9. The CDR3 contains 16 residues. Germline CDR1 is LGHNA and CDR2 is YSLEER. The CDR3 reads CASSQEKASGGNEQFF. CDR3 DNA: TGCGCCAGCAGCCAAGAGAAGGCTAGCGGCGGGAATGAGCAGTTCTTC.

There are a few counts of this clone. This chain's CDR3 is CASSPRDRGSYEQYF. CDR3 DNA: TGTGCCAGCAGCCCTCGGGACAGGGGGTCATACGAGCAGTACTTC. The J gene is TRBJ2-7, the V gene TRBV4-2; 11 nucleotides agree with TRBD1. CDR1 LGHNA and CDR2 YNFKEQ come from the germline V gene. The CDR3 extends over 15 amino acids. V trimming: 4 bases; J trimming: 4 bases; junction bases outside the gene matches: 6.

The chain joins TRBV5-1 to TRBJ2-7; a weak D match, TRBD1 (6 bases). V was clipped by 3 bases and J by 5 bases, with 21 bases between them. The germline CDR1 and CDR2 sequences are SGHRS and YFSETQ. The CDR3 covers 16 residues. The CDR3 DNA sequence: TGCGCCAGCAGCTCTTCCATACAACAGGGAACGGACGAGCAGTACTTC. This sequence encodes CASSSSIQQGTDEQYF.

Only one count was recorded for this clone. The chain has TRBV18 and TRBJ1-1, with TRBD1 as a possible D gene (5 bases). Trimming removed 4 bases at V and 2 bases at J, with 17 bases between. This CDR3 is 16 amino acids long. Germline assignment: CDR1 KGHSH and CDR2 LQKENI. CDR3 nucleotide sequence: TGTGCCAGCTCACAAGTCGGCGACAGTGATAACACTGAAGCTTTCTTT. This sequence encodes CASSQVGDSDNTEAFF.

The chain links TRBV28 to TRBJ1-5, with unresolved D. Trimming took off 3 bases at V and 0 bases at J, with 9 bases between the two ends. The CDR3 covers 15 residues. Germline CDR1 and CDR2: MDHEN and SYDVKM. Here the CDR3 DNA reads TGTGCCAGCAGTTTCCGGTCTTATAGCAATCAGCCCCAGCATTTT. This codes for CASSFRSYSNQPQHF. The entire variable domain, with the rest obtained from reference TRBV28 and TRBJ1-5, is as follows: DVKVTQSSRYLVKRTGEKVFLECVQDMDHENMFWYRQDPGLGLRLIYFSYDVKMKEKGDIPEGYSVSREKKERFSLILESASTNQTSMYLCASSFRSYSNQPQHFGDGTRLSIL.

This rearrangement joins TRBV5-1 to TRBJ2-1, with 10 bases aligning to TRBD2. Germline assignment: CDR1 SGHRS and CDR2 YFSETQ. The ends lost 4 bases at V and 4 bases at J; junction bases unmatched: 5. The CDR3 runs 15 residues. CDR3 DNA sequence: TGCGCCAGCAGCGAAGGGACTAGCGTATACAATGAGCAGTTCTTC. It codes for CASSEGTSVYNEQFF.

The V and J genes are TRBV7-2 and TRBJ2-5; 8 bases match TRBD2. This CDR3 spans 15 amino acids. The germline V gene has CDR1 SGHTA and CDR2 FQGNSA. V lost 0 bases and J lost 5; bases outside the gene matches: 5. The DNA of the CDR3 is TGTGCCAGCAGCTTAGCACTAGCGGAAGGGGAGACCCAGTACTTC. Its protein is CASSLALAEGETQYF.

V is TRBV19 and J is TRBJ1-3, with 10 bases fitting TRBD1. With 5 bases clipped from V and 3 bases from J, the junction kept 7 bases outside the gene matches. The germline CDR1 and CDR2 sequences are LNHDA and SQIVND (reference sequence). The CDR3 has 16 residues. The DNA for the CDR3 is TGTGCCAGTAGTGCTCGGACAGGGGGAATTGGAAACACCATATATTTT. This sequence encodes CASSARTGGIGNTIYF.

The chain uses TRBV5-1 and TRBJ2-7; TRBD1 matches at 8 bases. Germline-derived CDR1 and CDR2 are SGHRS and YFSETQ. V lost 4 bases to trimming and J lost 3 bases; unmatched junction nucleotides: 12. The CDR3 is 16 amino acids. The CDR3 DNA follows: TGCGCCAGCAGCACCCGGACAGGGCCCTTCCTCTACGAGCAGTACTTC. Protein product: CASSTRTGPFLYEQYF.

The CDR3 DNA reads TGCGCCAGCAGCTTGGAGAGGGAAGTATCGAACACCATATATTTT. Residues: CASSLEREVSNTIYF. The rearrangement joins TRBV5-1 to TRBJ1-3; no definite D call. Trimming took 0 bases from V and 7 from J, leaving 14 bases between them. This CDR3 spans 15 amino acids. Germline loops: CDR1 SGHRS, CDR2 YFSETQ.

The chain recombines TRBV2 with TRBJ2-1, with 8 positions matching TRBD2. V shed 4 bases, J shed 2 bases, and the junction held 7 bases outside the gene matches. The CDR3 covers 16 residues. Germline CDR1 SNHLY, CDR2 FYNNEI. CDR3 in DNA: TGTGCCAGCAGTGGGTTTGGGACTAGGGCCTACAATGAGCAGTTCTTC. Residues: CASSGFGTRAYNEQFF.

This clone was found once. This chain connects TRBV10-1 to TRBJ2-1; TRBD1 agrees at 8 bases. CDR1 is WNHNN, CDR2 SYGVQD, per germline (reference sequence). CDR3 size: 16 residues. J lost 8 bases, V lost 2 bases, and 11 bases had no gene match. CDR3 nucleotides: TGCGCCAGCAGTGAGCTTCAGACAGGGGTATTGGATGAGCAGTTCTTC. Its protein product is CASSELQTGVLDEQFF.

The chain combines TRBV5-4 with TRBJ1-2; 7 nucleotides match TRBD1. Germline CDR1 SGHNT, CDR2 YYREEE (reference sequence). V was pared by 4 bases and J by 4 bases, with 7 bases of the junction left unmatched. The CDR3 spans 14 residues. The CDR3 region is CASSLGQSGYGYTF. The CDR3 nucleotides read TGTGCCAGCAGCCTGGGACAGTCGGGCTATGGCTACACCTTC.

The chain carries TRBV29-1 and TRBJ1-4; no definite D call. Trimming removed 7 bases at V and 7 bases at J, with 16 bases between. This CDR3 comprises 13 residues. Germline V CDR1 and CDR2: SQVTM, ANQGSEA. The CDR3 coding sequence is TGCAGCGCCCTGACTACCTTCGGTGAAAAACTGTTTTTT. It encodes CSALTTFGEKLFF.

The chain employs TRBV10-3 and TRBJ2-3, with 11 positions matching TRBD1. The CDR3 extends over 16 amino acids. V was clipped by 4 bases and J by 6 bases; unmatched bases: 9. In germline, CDR1 is ENHRY, CDR2 SYGVKD. CDR3 sequence: CAISVRTGGTADTQYF. DNA for the CDR3: TGTGCCATCAGTGTAAGGACAGGGGGCACGGCGGATACGCAGTATTTT.

CDR3 residues: CASSSPGTSGVYEQFF. CDR3 sequence (DNA): TGTGCCAGCAGTTCACCCGGGACTAGTGGTGTCTATGAGCAGTTCTTC. The genes are TRBV5-4 and TRBJ2-1, with 8 bases that match TRBD2. Germline CDR1 is SGHNT and CDR2 is YYREEE (reference sequence). This CDR3 contains 16 residues. Trimming cost V 5 bases and J 8 bases; bases outside gene matches: 15.

V is TRBV7-2 and J is TRBJ2-1, with a tentative D call TRBD1 (7 bases). This CDR3 is built from 15 residues. Trimming pared 5 bases from V and 7 bases from J, leaving 18 bases between. Germline CDR1 SGHTA, CDR2 FQGNSA. CDR3 in amino acids: CASSLVQGGWNEQFF. The CDR3 coding sequence is TGTGCCAGCAGCCTGGTGCAGGGGGGTTGGAATGAGCAGTTCTTC.